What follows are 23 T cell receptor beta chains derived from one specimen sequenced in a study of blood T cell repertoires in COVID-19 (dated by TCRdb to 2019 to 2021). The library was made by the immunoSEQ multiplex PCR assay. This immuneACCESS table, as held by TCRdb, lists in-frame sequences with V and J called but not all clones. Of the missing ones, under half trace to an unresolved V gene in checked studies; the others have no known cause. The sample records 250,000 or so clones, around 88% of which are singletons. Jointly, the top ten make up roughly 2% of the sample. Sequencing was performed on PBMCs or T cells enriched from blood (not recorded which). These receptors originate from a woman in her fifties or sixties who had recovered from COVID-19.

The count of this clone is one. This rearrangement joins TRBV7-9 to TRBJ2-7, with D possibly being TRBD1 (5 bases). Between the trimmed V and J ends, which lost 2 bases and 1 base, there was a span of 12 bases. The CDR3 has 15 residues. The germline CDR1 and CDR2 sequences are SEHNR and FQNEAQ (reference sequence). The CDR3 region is CASSLQGDRSYEQYF. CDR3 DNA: TGTGCCAGCAGCTTACAAGGGGATCGGTCCTACGAGCAGTACTTC. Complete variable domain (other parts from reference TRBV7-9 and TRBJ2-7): DTGVSQNPRHKITKRGQNVTFRCDPISEHNRLYWYRQTLGQGPEFLTYFQNEAQLEKSRLLSDRFSAERPKGSFSTLEIQRTEQGDSAMYLCASSLQGDRSYEQYFGPGTRLTVT.

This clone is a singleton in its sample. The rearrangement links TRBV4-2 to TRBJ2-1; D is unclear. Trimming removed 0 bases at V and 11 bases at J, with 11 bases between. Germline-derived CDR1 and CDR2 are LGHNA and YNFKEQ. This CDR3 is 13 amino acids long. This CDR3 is CASSQDWSSQQFF. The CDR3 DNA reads TGTGCCAGCAGCCAAGATTGGAGCAGTCAGCAGTTCTTC.

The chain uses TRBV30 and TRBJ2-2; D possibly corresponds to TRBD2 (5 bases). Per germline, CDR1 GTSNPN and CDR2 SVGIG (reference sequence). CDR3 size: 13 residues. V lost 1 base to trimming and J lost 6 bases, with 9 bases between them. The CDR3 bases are TGTGCCTGGAGTGGGGAGTGGTCCGGGGAGCTGTTTTTT. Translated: CAWSGEWSGELFF. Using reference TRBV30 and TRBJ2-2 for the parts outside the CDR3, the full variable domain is SQTIHQWPATLVQPVGSPLSLECTVEGTSNPNLYWYRQAAGRGLQLLFYSVGIGQISSEVPQNLSASRPQDRQFILSSKKLLLSDSGFYLCAWSGEWSGELFFGEGSRLTVL.

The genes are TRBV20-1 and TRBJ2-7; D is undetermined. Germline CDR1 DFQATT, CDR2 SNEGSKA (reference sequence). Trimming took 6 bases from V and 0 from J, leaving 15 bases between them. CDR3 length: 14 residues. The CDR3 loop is CSASNRKFSYEQYF. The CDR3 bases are TGCAGTGCAAGTAACAGAAAATTCTCCTACGAGCAGTACTTC.

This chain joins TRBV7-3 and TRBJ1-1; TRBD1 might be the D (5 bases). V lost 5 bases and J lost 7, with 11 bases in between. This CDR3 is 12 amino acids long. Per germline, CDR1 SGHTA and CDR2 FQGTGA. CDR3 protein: CASSKPGGEAFF. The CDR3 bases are TGTGCCAGCAGCAAACCCGGGGGTGAAGCTTTCTTT.

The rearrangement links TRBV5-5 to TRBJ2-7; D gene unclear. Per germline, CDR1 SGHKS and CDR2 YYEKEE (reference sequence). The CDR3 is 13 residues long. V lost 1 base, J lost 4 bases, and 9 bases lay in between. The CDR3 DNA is TGTGCCAGCAGCTTGAGCTTGAGATACGAGCAGTACTTC. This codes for CASSLSLRYEQYF.

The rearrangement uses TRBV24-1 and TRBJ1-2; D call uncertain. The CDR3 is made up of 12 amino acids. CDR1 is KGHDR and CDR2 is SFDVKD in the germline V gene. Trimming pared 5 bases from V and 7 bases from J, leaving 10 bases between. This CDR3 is CATSGPAGGYTF. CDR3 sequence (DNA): TGTGCCACCAGTGGACCCGCGGGTGGCTACACCTTC.

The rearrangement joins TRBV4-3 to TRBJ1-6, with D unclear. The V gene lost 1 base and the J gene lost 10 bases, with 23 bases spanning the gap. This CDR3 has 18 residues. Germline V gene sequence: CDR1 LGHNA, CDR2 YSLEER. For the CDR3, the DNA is TGCGCCAGCAGCCAAGTTCCCGTTGCGGAGGCAGGAGGATCACCCCTCCACTTT. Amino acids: CASSQVPVAEAGGSPLHF.

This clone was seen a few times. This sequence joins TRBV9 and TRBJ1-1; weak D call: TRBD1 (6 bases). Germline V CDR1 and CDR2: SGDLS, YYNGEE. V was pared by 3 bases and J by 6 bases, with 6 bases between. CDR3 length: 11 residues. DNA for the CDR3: TGTGCCAGCAGCGAGGGGGCTGAAGCTTTCTTT. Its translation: CASSEGAEAFF.

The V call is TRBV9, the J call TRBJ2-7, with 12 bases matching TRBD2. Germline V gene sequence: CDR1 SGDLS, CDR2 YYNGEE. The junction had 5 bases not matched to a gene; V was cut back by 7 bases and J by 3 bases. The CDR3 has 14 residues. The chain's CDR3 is CASSSGRALYEQYF. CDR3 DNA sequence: TGTGCCAGCTCTAGCGGGAGGGCCCTCTACGAGCAGTACTTC. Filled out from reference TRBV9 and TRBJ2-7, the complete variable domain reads DSGVTQTPKHLITATGQRVTLRCSPRSGDLSVYWYQQSLDQGLQFLIQYYNGEERAKGNILERFSAQQFPDLHSELNLSSLELGDSALYFCASSSGRALYEQYFGPGTRLTVT.

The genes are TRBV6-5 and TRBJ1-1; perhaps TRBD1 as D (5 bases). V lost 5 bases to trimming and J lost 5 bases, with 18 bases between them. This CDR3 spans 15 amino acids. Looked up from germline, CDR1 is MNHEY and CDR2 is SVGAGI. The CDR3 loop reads CASSPTGRGNTEAFF. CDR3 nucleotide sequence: TGTGCCAGCAGTCCCACTGGGAGGGGAAATACTGAAGCTTTCTTT.

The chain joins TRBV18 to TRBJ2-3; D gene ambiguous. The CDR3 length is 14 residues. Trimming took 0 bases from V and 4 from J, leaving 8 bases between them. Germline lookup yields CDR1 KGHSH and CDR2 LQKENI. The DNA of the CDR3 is TGTGCCAGCTCACCACCTTCTATACCAGATACGCAGTATTTT. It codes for CASSPPSIPDTQYF.

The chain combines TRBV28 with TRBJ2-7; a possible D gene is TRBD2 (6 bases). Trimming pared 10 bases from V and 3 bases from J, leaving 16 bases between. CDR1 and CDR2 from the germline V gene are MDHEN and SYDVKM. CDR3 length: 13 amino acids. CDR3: CAIKGGVYYEQYF. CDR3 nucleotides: TGTGCCATAAAAGGCGGGGTTTACTACGAGCAGTACTTC. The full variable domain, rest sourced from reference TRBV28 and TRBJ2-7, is DVKVTQSSRYLVKRTGEKVFLECVQDMDHENMFWYRQDPGLGLRLIYFSYDVKMKEKGDIPEGYSVSREKKERFSLILESASTNQTSMYLCAIKGGVYYEQYFGPGTRLTVT.

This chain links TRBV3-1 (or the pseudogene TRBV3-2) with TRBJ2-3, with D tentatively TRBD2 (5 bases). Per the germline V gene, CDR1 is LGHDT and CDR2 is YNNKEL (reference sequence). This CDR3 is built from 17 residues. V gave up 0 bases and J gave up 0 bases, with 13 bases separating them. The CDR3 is CASSQEGGFLSTDTQYF. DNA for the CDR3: TGTGCCAGCAGCCAAGAAGGCGGGTTTCTTAGCACAGATACGCAGTATTTT.

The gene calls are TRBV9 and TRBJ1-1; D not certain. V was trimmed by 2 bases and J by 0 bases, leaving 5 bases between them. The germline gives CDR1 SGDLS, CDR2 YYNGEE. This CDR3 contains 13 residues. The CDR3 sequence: CASSVSVNTEAFF. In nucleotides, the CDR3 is TGTGCCAGCAGCGTGTCCGTGAACACTGAAGCTTTCTTT.

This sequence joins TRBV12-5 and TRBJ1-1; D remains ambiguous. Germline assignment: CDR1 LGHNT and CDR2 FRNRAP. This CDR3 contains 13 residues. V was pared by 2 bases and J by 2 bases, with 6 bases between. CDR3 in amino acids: CASGLLTNTEAFF. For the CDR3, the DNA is TGTGCTAGTGGTTTGTTAACTAACACTGAAGCTTTCTTT.

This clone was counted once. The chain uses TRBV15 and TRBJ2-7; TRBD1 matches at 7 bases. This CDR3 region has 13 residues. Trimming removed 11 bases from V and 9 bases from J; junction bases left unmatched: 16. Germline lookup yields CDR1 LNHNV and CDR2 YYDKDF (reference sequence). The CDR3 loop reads CAVGSRGILGQYF. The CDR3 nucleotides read TGTGCCGTGGGCAGCAGGGGGATCCTCGGGCAGTACTTC.

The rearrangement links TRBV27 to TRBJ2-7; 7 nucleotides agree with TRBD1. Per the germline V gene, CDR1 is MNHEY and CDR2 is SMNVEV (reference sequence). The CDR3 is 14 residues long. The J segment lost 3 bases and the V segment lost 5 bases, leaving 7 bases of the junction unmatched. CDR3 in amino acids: CASSPTTGSYEQYF. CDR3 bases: TGTGCCAGCAGTCCAACGACAGGGAGCTACGAGCAGTACTTC.

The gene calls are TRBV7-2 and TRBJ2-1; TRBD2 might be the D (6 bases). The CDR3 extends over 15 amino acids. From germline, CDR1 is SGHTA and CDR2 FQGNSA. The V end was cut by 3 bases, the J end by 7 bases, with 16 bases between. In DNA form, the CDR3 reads TGTGCCAGCAGCTTCGGAGGGCCGCAAAGAAATGAGCAGTTCTTC. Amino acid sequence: CASSFGGPQRNEQFF.

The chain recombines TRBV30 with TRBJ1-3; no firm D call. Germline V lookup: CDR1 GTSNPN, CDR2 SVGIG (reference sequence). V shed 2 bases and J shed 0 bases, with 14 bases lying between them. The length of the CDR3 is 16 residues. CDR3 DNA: TGTGCCTGGAGTTTCAGGACGGGAAACTCTGGAAACACCATATATTTT. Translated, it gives CAWSFRTGNSGNTIYF.

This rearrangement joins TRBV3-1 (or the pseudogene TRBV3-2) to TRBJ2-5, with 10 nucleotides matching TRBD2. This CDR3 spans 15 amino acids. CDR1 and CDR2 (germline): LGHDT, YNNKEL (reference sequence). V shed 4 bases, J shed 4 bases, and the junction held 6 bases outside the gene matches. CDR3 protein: CASSRGLAGAETQYF. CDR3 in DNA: TGTGCCAGCAGCCGCGGGCTAGCGGGAGCAGAGACCCAGTACTTC.

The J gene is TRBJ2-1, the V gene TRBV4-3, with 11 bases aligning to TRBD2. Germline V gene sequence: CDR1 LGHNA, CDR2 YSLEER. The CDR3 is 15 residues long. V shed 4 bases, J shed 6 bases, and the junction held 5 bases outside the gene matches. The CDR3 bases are TGCGCCAGCAGCCCAACTAGCGGGAGAATCAATGAGCAGTTCTTC. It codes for CASSPTSGRINEQFF.

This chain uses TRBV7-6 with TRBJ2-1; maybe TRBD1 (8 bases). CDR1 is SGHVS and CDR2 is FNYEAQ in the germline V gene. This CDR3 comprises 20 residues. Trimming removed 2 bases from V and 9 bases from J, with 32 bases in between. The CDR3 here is CASSLPGDRREFGLRGEQFF. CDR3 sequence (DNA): TGTGCCAGCAGCTTACCCGGGGACAGGCGGGAGTTCGGACTAAGGGGTGAGCAGTTCTTC.